A single sample gave rise to the 13 T cell receptor beta chains below, sequenced in a study of CD8 T cells in ankylosing spondylitis. TCRdb used MiXCR to reprocess the 5' RACE reads, holding one entry per CDR3 protein. The sample has 330,000 or so distinct CDR3 sequences, 8% seen once; the top ten hold more than 12%. Their antigens remain unidentified. Study findings and constraints: Fewer than 10 highly homologous variants formed a TCR beta motif that appeared characteristic of ankylosing spondylitis blood.

Source material: blood, either unsorted or a sorted T cell fraction (not recorded which). The receptor set was obtained from a male donor with ankylosing spondylitis.

This clonotype has just a few counts. This chain joins TRBV18 and TRBJ1-1; D gene ambiguous. V gave up 5 bases and J gave up 4 bases, with 8 bases separating them. This CDR3 contains 12 residues. From germline, CDR1 is KGHSH and CDR2 LQKENI. CDR3 residues: CASSKESTEAFF. CDR3 nucleotides: TGTGCCAGCTCAAAAGAGAGCACTGAAGCTTTCTTT.

This clonotype was recorded at least ten times. The chain is built from TRBV5-1 and TRBJ1-3; D unclear. The CDR3 runs 14 residues. The germline V and J ends were trimmed by 4 bases and 6 bases, with 14 bases remaining between them. The germline V gene has CDR1 SGHRS and CDR2 YFSETQ. DNA of the CDR3: TGCGCCAGCAGCCCGTTCGCTGGGGAAAACACCATATATTTT. Encoded protein: CASSPFAGENTIYF.

The chain links TRBV18 to TRBJ2-2; 12 bases match TRBD2. The length of the CDR3 is 17 residues. CDR1 and CDR2 (germline): KGHSH, LQKENI. With 0 bases clipped from V and 1 base from J, the junction kept 0 bases outside the gene matches. CDR3: CASSPPTSGRNTGELFF. In nucleotides, the CDR3 is TGTGCCAGCTCACCACCGACTAGCGGGAGGAACACCGGGGAGCTGTTTTTT.

There are many counts of this clonotype. The chain combines TRBV28 with TRBJ1-5; no reliable D call. Germline lookup yields CDR1 MDHEN and CDR2 SYDVKM. V lost 8 bases and J lost 0, with 5 bases in between. This CDR3 comprises 12 residues. The CDR3 is CASRRSNQPQHF. The CDR3 DNA follows: TGTGCCAGCCGGCGTAGCAATCAGCCCCAGCATTTT.

This chain links TRBV6-1 with TRBJ1-4, with no clear D. The germline CDR1 and CDR2 sequences are MNHNS and SASEGT. Trimming pared 0 bases from V and 2 bases from J, leaving 13 bases between. This CDR3 has 17 amino acids. CDR3 sequence: CASSEAPPGNTNEKLFF. CDR3 in DNA: TGTGCCAGCAGTGAAGCCCCTCCTGGAAATACTAATGAAAAACTGTTTTTT.

The gene calls are TRBV9 and TRBJ1-6, with TRBD1 identical over 8 bases. V shed 0 bases, J shed 6 bases, and the junction held 2 bases outside the gene matches. There are 15 residues in the CDR3. Germline lookup yields CDR1 SGDLS and CDR2 YYNGEE. The CDR3 region has the DNA TGTGCCAGCAGCGTAGAGGACAGGGTTAATTCACCCCTCCACTTT. Translation: CASSVEDRVNSPLHF. Full variable domain (remainder filled in from reference TRBV9 and TRBJ1-6): DSGVTQTPKHLITATGQRVTLRCSPRSGDLSVYWYQQSLDQGLQFLIQYYNGEERAKGNILERFSAQQFPDLHSELNLSSLELGDSALYFCASSVEDRVNSPLHFGNGTRLTVT.

This clonotype has just a few counts. This chain joins TRBV5-1 and TRBJ1-1; TRBD1 agrees at 7 bases. With V trimmed by 4 bases and J by 7 bases, 4 bases remained unmatched. The germline V gene encodes CDR1 SGHRS and CDR2 YFSETQ. This CDR3 is built from 12 residues. The CDR3 coding sequence is TGCGCCAGCAGCCTGACAGGGCTTGAAGCTTTCTTT. Residues: CASSLTGLEAFF. The complete variable domain, with remaining parts taken from reference TRBV5-1 and TRBJ1-1, reads KAGVTQTPRYLIKTRGQQVTLSCSPISGHRSVSWYQQTPGQGLQFLFEYFSETQRNKGNFPGRFSGRQFSNSRSEMNVSTLELGDSALYLCASSLTGLEAFFGQGTRLTVV.

This clonotype has a handful of counts. This chain joins TRBV5-5 and TRBJ2-3, with a tentative D call TRBD1 (5 bases). The CDR3 length is 17 residues. The V end lost 0 bases, the J end lost 0 bases, and 14 bases lay between the germline ends. Germline V gives CDR1 SGHKS, CDR2 YYEKEE (reference sequence). CDR3 sequence reads: CASSLEDSGSSTDTQYF. Here the CDR3 DNA reads TGTGCCAGCAGCTTGGAAGACAGTGGGTCTAGCACAGATACGCAGTATTTT.

This clonotype was counted ten times or more. V is TRBV12-3 or TRBV12-4 and J is TRBJ2-2; TRBD1 agrees at 7 bases. This CDR3 has 15 amino acids. Losses at the gene ends were 6 bases for V and 3 bases for J; bases not matched to a gene: 7. The CDR3 nucleotides read TGTGCCAGCAGCCCAACAGGGGTTCACACCGGGGAGCTGTTTTTT. This codes for CASSPTGVHTGELFF.

This clonotype was picked up many times. This rearrangement joins TRBV28 to TRBJ1-1; 7 positions match TRBD1. Germline CDR1 MDHEN, CDR2 SYDVKM. The junction had 23 bases not matched to a gene; V was cut back by 5 bases and J by 5 bases. The CDR3 spans 19 residues. The CDR3 region is CASSPYYSFLRDSGTEAFF. In nucleotides, the CDR3 is TGTGCCAGCAGTCCGTATTATAGTTTTCTCCGGGACAGCGGGACTGAAGCTTTCTTT.

In its sample, this clonotype was seen a few times. The chain carries TRBV9 and TRBJ1-1; a possible D gene is TRBD1 (5 bases). Germline assignment: CDR1 SGDLS and CDR2 YYNGEE. Trimming stripped 0 bases from V and 10 bases from J, with 10 bases between. This CDR3 contains 12 residues. CDR3 region: CASSVGAGRAFF. In nucleotides, the CDR3 is TGTGCCAGCAGCGTAGGTGCAGGGAGAGCTTTCTTT.

The sample holds a few counts of this clonotype. The chain combines TRBV7-2 with TRBJ1-6; TRBD1 is a possible D gene (5 bases). The CDR3 runs 14 residues. Germline V gene sequence: CDR1 SGHTA, CDR2 FQGNSA. V shed 1 base and J shed 10 bases, with 11 bases lying between them. CDR3 residues: CASSLVPEGSPLHF. CDR3 in DNA: TGTGCCAGCAGCTTAGTTCCCGAGGGGTCACCCCTCCACTTT. Together with reference TRBV7-2 and TRBJ1-6, the CDR3 gives the full variable domain: GAGVSQSPSNKVTEKGKDVELRCDPISGHTALYWYRQSLGQGLEFLIYFQGNSAPDKSGLPSDRFSAERTGGSVSTLTIQRTQQEDSAVYLCASSLVPEGSPLHFGNGTRLTVT.

This sequence joins TRBV7-3 and TRBJ2-5; D could derive from TRBD1 or TRBD2 (5 bases each). The ends were cut back, 5 bases at V and 5 bases at J, with 12 bases in the middle. CDR1 and CDR2 from the germline V gene are SGHTA and FQGTGA. The CDR3 runs 13 residues. CDR3 in amino acids: CASSPMWGETQYF. CDR3 DNA: TGTGCCAGCAGCCCCATGTGGGGGGAGACCCAGTACTTC.